This record concerns one TCR beta chain sequence. No antigen is known for it. This record belongs to a study of T cell clones after liver transplantation. Across the whole study: Samples came from ITN030ST, which attempted immunosuppression withdrawal within 2 years of liver transplantation. Three of the eight recipients were HCV-positive; the rest had non-autoimmune, non-viral transplant indications.

Germline assignment: CDR1 SGHRS and CDR2 YFSETQ. Between the trimmed V and J ends, which lost 2 bases and 4 bases, there was a span of 3 bases. The CDR3 covers 11 residues. Measured with immunoSEQ multiplex PCR; TCRdb has only the in-frame clones, and not every one. The sample contains around 9,300 clones, over 60% of which appear only once. Points from the study as a whole: Low donor cell numbers restricted donor-reactive repertoire measurement in a couple of subjects.

The receptor was derived from a human patient who received a liver transplant. Some T cells may be provided by the graft donor. The material was CD8+ T cells from blood, obtained at the approximately 16-month timepoint. This chain joins TRBV5-1 and TRBJ2-5; D is ambiguous. The CDR3 here is CASSFGETQYF. Here the CDR3 DNA reads TGCGCCAGCAGCTTCGGAGAGACCCAGTACTTC.